This T cell receptor (beta chain) was identified during a study of T cells in Graves' hyperthyroidism and ophthalmopathy. V lost 0 bases to trimming and J lost 1 base, with 9 bases between them. The CDR3 extends over 15 amino acids. Germline-derived CDR1 and CDR2 are SGHRS and YFSETQ. General study results and limits: The model foresaw ophthalmopathy a median around 6 months prior to onset.

Patients counted as stable if ophthalmopathy did not develop within 18 months. Amplified regions were TCR beta CDR3 sequences from RNA transcripts. The study used the HTBI primer set for a first-round RT-PCR of the TCR CDR3. In TCRdb, the multiplex PCR reads were re-called with MiXCR into one record per CDR3 protein. The sample lists 350,000 or so distinct CDR3 sequences, around a fifth seen once, with roughly 52% in the top ten. This clonotype occurred many times. Its specificity is unknown. The sample comprised blood. The chain has TRBV5-1 and TRBJ2-3; D is possibly TRBD2 (5 bases). The receptor comes from a woman between 45 and 60 years old with Graves' hyperthyroidism. The CDR3 DNA follows: TGCGCCAGCAGCTTGGGACTCGGGGGCACAGATACGCAGTATTTT. It encodes CASSLGLGGTDTQYF. Variable domain in full (rest from reference TRBV5-1 and TRBJ2-3): KAGVTQTPRYLIKTRGQQVTLSCSPISGHRSVSWYQQTPGQGLQFLFEYFSETQRNKGNFPGRFSGRQFSNSRSEMNVSTLELGDSALYLCASSLGLGGTDTQYFGPGTRLTVL.